In this sample, the clone carrying this T cell receptor (beta chain) turned up a few times. Its antigen remains unidentified. CDR1 and CDR2 (germline): SGHRS, YFSETQ. The CDR3 sequence is 15 residues long. V lost 4 bases, J lost 2 bases, and 5 bases stayed unmatched. These data are taken from a study of a mutant IDH1 vaccine in newly diagnosed glioma. Study overall: With temozolomide cycles, or 4-6 weeks after radiotherapy alone, vaccination was started. There were roughly 62% males and approximately 38% females among treated patients, whose mean age was about 44 years. Most patients had radiochemotherapy with temozolomide before enrollment; others had one alone.

TCRdb's table, derived via immunoSEQ multiplex PCR, lists solely in-frame clones and lacks some. The sample shows tens of thousands of clones, less than 65% of them seen only once. Time point denoted: week 47, end of study. The investigators gave 300 ug of mutant IDH1 20-mer peptide in each vaccine dose, together with topical imiquimod. Eight vaccinations were given in weeks 1, 3, 5, 7, 11, 15, 19 and 23. The V gene is TRBV5-1, the J gene TRBJ2-7, with 11 bases that match TRBD1. The sequencing here drew on peripheral blood mononuclear cells (PBMCs), taken from a glioma patient whose treatment included an IDH1 peptide vaccine. The clonotype comes from a man aged 35 to 55 with glioma. Some clones in this sample may be carry-over from other donors' samples. The CDR3 DNA sequence: TGCGCCAGCAGCCCGGGACAGGGGGGACCCTACGAGCAGTACTTC. This gives the protein CASSPGQGGPYEQYF.